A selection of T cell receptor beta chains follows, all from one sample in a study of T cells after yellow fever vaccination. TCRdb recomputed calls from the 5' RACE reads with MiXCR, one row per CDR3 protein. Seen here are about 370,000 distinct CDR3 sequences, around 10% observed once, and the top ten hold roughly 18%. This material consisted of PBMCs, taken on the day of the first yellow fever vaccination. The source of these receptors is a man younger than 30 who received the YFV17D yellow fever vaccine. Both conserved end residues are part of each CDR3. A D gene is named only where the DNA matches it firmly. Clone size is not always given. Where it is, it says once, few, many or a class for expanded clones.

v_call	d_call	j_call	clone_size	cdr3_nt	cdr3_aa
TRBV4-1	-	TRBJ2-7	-	TGCGCCAGCAGCCAAGAACGGGGCTTGTACGAGCAGTACTTC	CASSQERGLYEQYF
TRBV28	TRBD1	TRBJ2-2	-	TGTGCCAGCGGATCTCCGGGACAGGGAAGCGGGGAGCTGTTTTTT	CASGSPGQGSGELFF
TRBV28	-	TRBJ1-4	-	TGTGCCAGCAGTTTGGTTAGTCATAATGAAAAACTGTTTTTT	CASSLVSHNEKLFF
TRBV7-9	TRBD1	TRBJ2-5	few	TGTGCCAGCAGCTCTTGGACAGGGCAAGAGACCCAGTACTTC	CASSSWTGQETQYF
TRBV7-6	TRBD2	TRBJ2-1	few	TGTGCCAGCAGCTTAGGGGCTAGCGGGGGCCATAATGAGCAGTTCTTC	CASSLGASGGHNEQFF
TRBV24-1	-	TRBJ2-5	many	TGTGCCACCAGGCCGGAGAACCAAGAGACCCAGTACTTC	CATRPENQETQYF
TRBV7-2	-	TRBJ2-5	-	TGTGCCAGCAGCTTTCCCAGTGAAGAGACCCAGTACTTC	CASSFPSEETQYF
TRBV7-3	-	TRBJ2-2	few	TGTGCCAGCAGCTTTGGGCCTGGGTACACCGGGGAGCTGTTTTTT	CASSFGPGYTGELFF
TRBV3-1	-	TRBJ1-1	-	TGTGCCAGCAGCCATGGGACTGAAGCTTTCTTT	CASSHGTEAFF
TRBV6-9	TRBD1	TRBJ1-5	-	TGTGCCAGCGTAGGTCGAGAAGGGGACAGGGGGTACCGCCAGCCCCAGCATTTT	CASVGREGDRGYRQPQHF
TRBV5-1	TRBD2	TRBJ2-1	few	TGCGCCAGCACCCTAGGACTAGCGGGGGACAATGAGCAGTTCTTC	CASTLGLAGDNEQFF
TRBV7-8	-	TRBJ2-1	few	TGTGCCAGCAGCAAACCGGGGCGGGGAGCCTACAATGAGCAGTTCTTC	CASSKPGRGAYNEQFF
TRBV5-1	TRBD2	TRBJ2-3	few	TGCGCCAGCAGCAGAGATCCGACTAGCGGGGGGATCACTAGCACAGATACGCAGTATTTT	CASSRDPTSGGITSTDTQYF
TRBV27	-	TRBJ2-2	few	TGTGCCAGTAATATACCAATTGCGAACACCGGGGAGCTGTTTTTT	CASNIPIANTGELFF
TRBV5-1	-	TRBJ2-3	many	TGCGCCAGCAGCTTCGTCGGCGGAGCGGATACGCAGTATTTT	CASSFVGGADTQYF
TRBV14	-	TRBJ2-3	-	TGTGCCAGCAGCCCATCGGGACGATACACAAATACGCAGTATTTT	CASSPSGRYTNTQYF
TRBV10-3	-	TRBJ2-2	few	TGTGCCATCAGTGAGACTAGACAAACGAACACCGGGGAGCTGTTTTTT	CAISETRQTNTGELFF
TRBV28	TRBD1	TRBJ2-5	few	TGTGCCAGCAGTCACCGACAGGGTCGGGGACAAGAGACCCAGTACTTC	CASSHRQGRGQETQYF
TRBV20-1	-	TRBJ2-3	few	TGCAGTGCTAGAGGACAGGGAGGGCACACAGATACGCAGTATTTT	CSARGQGGHTDTQYF
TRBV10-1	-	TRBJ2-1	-	TGCGCCAGCAGTGAAGGGGGCAGCCGACTAGACAATGAGCAGTTCTTC	CASSEGGSRLDNEQFF
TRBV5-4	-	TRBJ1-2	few	TGTGCCAGCAGCCCTTTCGGCTATGGCTACACCTTC	CASSPFGYGYTF
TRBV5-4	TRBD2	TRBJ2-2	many	TGTGCCAGCAGCCCAGTAGCGGGGTCGGCCGGGGAGCTGTTTTTT	CASSPVAGSAGELFF
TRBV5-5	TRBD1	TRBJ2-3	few	TGTGCCAGCAGCGGGCCCGGGACAGGCATTACAGATACGCAGTATTTT	CASSGPGTGITDTQYF
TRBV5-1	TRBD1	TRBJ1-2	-	TGCGCCAGCAGCTCGGACAGGGAAGGGTATGGCTACACCTTC	CASSSDREGYGYTF
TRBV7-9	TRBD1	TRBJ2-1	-	TGTGCCAGCGGGTTGGCCGGGACAGCATACAATGAGCAGTTCTTC	CASGLAGTAYNEQFF
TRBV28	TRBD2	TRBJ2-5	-	TGTGCCAGCAGTTTGTTTGCGGGGGTAGGGGAGACCCAGTACTTC	CASSLFAGVGETQYF
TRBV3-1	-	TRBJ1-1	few	TGTGCCAGCAGCTCCTCAGGGGTCAAGAACACTGAAGCTTTCTTT	CASSSSGVKNTEAFF
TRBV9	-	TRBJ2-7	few	TGTGCCAGCAGCGTAGGATACGAGCAGTACTTC	CASSVGYEQYF
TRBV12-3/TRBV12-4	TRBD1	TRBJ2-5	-	TGTGCCAGCACTCCGGGACAGACCTTGAAGACCCAGTACTTC	CASTPGQTLKTQYF
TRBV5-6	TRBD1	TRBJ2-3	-	TGTGCCAGCAGCTTGGGGACAGGGGACACAGATACGCAGTATTTT	CASSLGTGDTDTQYF
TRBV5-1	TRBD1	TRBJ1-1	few	TGCGCCAGCAGTACGACGATTACAGGGGTACCAACTGAAGCTTTCTTT	CASSTTITGVPTEAFF
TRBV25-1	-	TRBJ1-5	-	TGTGCCAGCAGTGTTGGGGATAATCAGCCCCAGCATTTT	CASSVGDNQPQHF
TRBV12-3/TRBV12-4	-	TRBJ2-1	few	TGTGCCAGCACCTTTGGGTCAGGAAACAATGAGCAGTTCTTC	CASTFGSGNNEQFF
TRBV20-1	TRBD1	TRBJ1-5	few	TGCAGTGCAATGGGGGGACAGGGAAGTCAGCCCCAGCATTTT	CSAMGGQGSQPQHF
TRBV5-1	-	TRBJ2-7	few	TGCGCCAGCAGCCACACCGGGACAAGTTCCTACGAGCAGTACTTC	CASSHTGTSSYEQYF
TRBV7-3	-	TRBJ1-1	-	TGTGCCAGCAGATTAAGTTCCAACACTGAAGCTTTCTTT	CASRLSSNTEAFF
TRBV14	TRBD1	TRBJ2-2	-	TGTGCCAGCAGACGACATGGTGCCGGGACAGGGGGCACCGGGGAGCTGTTTTTT	CASRRHGAGTGGTGELFF
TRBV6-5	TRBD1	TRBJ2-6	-	TGTGCCAGCAGTTTCAGGACAGGGAAGTCTGGGGCCAACGTCCTGACTTTC	CASSFRTGKSGANVLTF
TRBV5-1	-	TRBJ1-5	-	TGCGCCAGCAGCTTGGATCCGGGAACCAATCAGCCCCAGCATTTT	CASSLDPGTNQPQHF
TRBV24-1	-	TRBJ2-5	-	TGTGCCACCAGTGCCGGACAACCGGGGGAGACCCAGTACTTC	CATSAGQPGETQYF
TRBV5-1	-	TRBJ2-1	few	TGCGCCAGCAGCTTGGCCCCCAGGGGCCACAATGAGCAGTTCTTC	CASSLAPRGHNEQFF
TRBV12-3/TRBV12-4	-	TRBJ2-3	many	TGTGCCAGCAGAAGCACAGATACGCAGTATTTT	CASRSTDTQYF
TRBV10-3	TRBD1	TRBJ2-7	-	TGTGCCATCAGTGATTTCGACCGGGACAGCTACGAGCAGTACTTC	CAISDFDRDSYEQYF
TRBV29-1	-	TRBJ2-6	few	TGCAGCGTCGTCGCCTCTGGGGCCAACGTCCTGACTTTC	CSVVASGANVLTF
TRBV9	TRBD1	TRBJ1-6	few	TGTGCCAGCAGCGGACAGGGCGGGGGATCACCCCTCCACTTT	CASSGQGGGSPLHF
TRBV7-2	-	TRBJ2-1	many	TGTGCCAGCAGCTTTGGAATTGAGCAGTTCTTC	CASSFGIEQFF
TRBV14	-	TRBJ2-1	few	TGTGCCAGCAGCCAAAGGCAATCGGGGCTCTTC	CASSQRQSGLF
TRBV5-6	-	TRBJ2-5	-	TGTGCCAGCAGCTTGTATGAAGAGACCCAGTACTTC	CASSLYEETQYF
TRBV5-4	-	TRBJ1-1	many	TGTGCCAGCAGCTTTGAGATCGGGGGGCAGGGTGAAGCTTTCTTT	CASSFEIGGQGEAFF
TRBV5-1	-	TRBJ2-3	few	TGCGCCAGCAGCTTGGGGGACTCTCGATATACGCAGTATTTT	CASSLGDSRYTQYF
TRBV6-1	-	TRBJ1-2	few	TGTGCCAGCAGAAAAATGACTGGAGGCAACTATGGCTACACCTTC	CASRKMTGGNYGYTF
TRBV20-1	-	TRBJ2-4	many	TGCAGTGCTTTCAAGGAGGGGCGAAACATTCAGTACTTC	CSAFKEGRNIQYF
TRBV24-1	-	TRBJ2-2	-	TGTGCCACCAGTACGATGTTACAGGGAACCGGGGAGCTGTTTTTT	CATSTMLQGTGELFF
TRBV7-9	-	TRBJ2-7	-	TGTGCCAGCAGCTTCCCCCAGGAAGGGGCCTACGAGCAGTACTTC	CASSFPQEGAYEQYF
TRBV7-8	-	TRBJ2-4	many	TGTGCCAGCAGCGTACTTGGACACGGAGCCAAAAACATTCAGTACTTC	CASSVLGHGAKNIQYF
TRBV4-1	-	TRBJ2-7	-	TGCGCCAGCAGCCAAGGATATGAGGTATACGAGCAGTACTTC	CASSQGYEVYEQYF
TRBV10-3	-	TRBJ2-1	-	TGTGACACCAGCCACGGGTTGAGCTCCTACAATGAGCAGTTCTTC	CDTSHGLSSYNEQFF
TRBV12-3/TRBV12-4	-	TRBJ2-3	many	TGTGCCAGCAGTTTCAGCCTAGCGCCAGATACGCAGTATTTT	CASSFSLAPDTQYF